This TCR beta chain was recovered during a study of blood T cell repertoires in COVID-19. Assay: immunoSEQ multiplex PCR; the TCRdb copy retains only in-frame clones and omits some. Of 100,000 to 150,000 clones in the sample, 80% to 90% are singletons; the top ten hold under 4.5%. This CDR3 comprises 12 residues. Germline CDR1 WNHNN, CDR2 SYGVQD (reference sequence). V was pared by 6 bases and J by 5 bases, with 2 bases of the junction left unmatched. This clonotype originated in a man aged 55 to 70 with COVID-19, enrolled during active disease. Sequencing was performed on peripheral blood. This chain links TRBV10-1 with TRBJ2-3; 7 bases agree with TRBD1. The CDR3: CASRTGEDTQYF. Here the CDR3 DNA reads TGCGCCAGCAGAACAGGGGAAGATACGCAGTATTTT.